The 18 T cell receptor beta chains given below trace back to one sample, sequenced in a study of blood T cell repertoires in COVID-19. Generated by immunoSEQ multiplex PCR, the TCRdb table keeps only in-frame clones and is missing some. The table lists 96,000 or so clones, 70% to 90% of them singletons. Sequencing was done on a sample of peripheral blood. The receptor set was obtained from a woman older than 75 with acute or convalescent COVID-19.

V gene TRBV4-1 combines with J gene TRBJ2-7; 10 bases match TRBD1. Germline assignment: CDR1 MGHRA and CDR2 YSYEKL. The CDR3 consists of 17 residues. Germline trimming cut 7 bases from V and 4 bases from J; bases unmatched to any gene: 16. The CDR3 sequence: CASTSKAGTGAIYEQYF. In DNA form, the CDR3 reads TGCGCCAGCACCTCTAAGGCGGGGACAGGGGCCATTTACGAGCAGTACTTC.

This chain uses TRBV20-1 with TRBJ2-3; 11 nucleotides line up with TRBD2. CDR3 length: 14 residues. With 3 bases clipped from V and 4 bases from J, the junction kept 3 bases outside the gene matches. The V gene's germline CDR1 is DFQATT and CDR2 SNEGSKA (reference sequence). The CDR3 coding sequence is TGCAGTGCTAGTAGCGGGAGGGCCCCAGATACGCAGTATTTT. This gives the protein CSASSGRAPDTQYF.

This rearrangement joins TRBV21-1 to TRBJ2-7; TRBD1 is the table's D call and was not checked against the DNA. TRBV21-1 is designated a pseudogene. The CDR3 totals 20 residues. For the CDR3, the DNA is TGTGCCAGCAGCAAAAAGTCCGCGGGACAGGGGGCAAATTTGTCCTACGAGCAGTACTTC. Translated, it gives CASSKKSAGQGANLSYEQYF.

J is TRBJ1-3 and V is TRBV10-3; the D gene is possibly TRBD1 (5 bases). V was shortened by 4 bases and J by 1 base, with 14 bases between the two germline ends. This CDR3 has 16 amino acids. Germline V gene data show CDR1 as ENHRY and CDR2 as SYGVKD. The CDR3 loop reads CAISGGREISGNTIYF. The CDR3 DNA is TGTGCCATCAGTGGCGGCAGGGAAATATCTGGAAACACCATATATTTT.

The chain uses TRBV4-1 and TRBJ2-7; TRBD1 matches at 9 bases. Germline CDR1 MGHRA, CDR2 YSYEKL. J was trimmed by 6 bases and V by 3 bases; bases with no gene match: 18. The CDR3 covers 18 residues. DNA for the CDR3: TGCGCCAGCAGCCAGAATACAGGGGGCGCAGGTTATATGGGCGAGCAGTACTTC. It yields the protein CASSQNTGGAGYMGEQYF.

The chain joins TRBV2 to TRBJ1-2; TRBD1 is a possible D gene (6 bases). The CDR3 extends over 13 amino acids. V was shortened by 2 bases and J by 6 bases, with 10 bases between the two germline ends. CDR1 and CDR2 (germline): SNHLY, FYNNEI. The CDR3 is CASSEWQGNGYTF. DNA of the CDR3: TGTGCCAGCAGTGAATGGCAGGGGAATGGCTACACCTTC. Full variable domain (rest looked up from reference TRBV2 and TRBJ1-2): EPEVTQTPSHQVTQMGQEVILRCVPISNHLYFYWYRQILGQKVEFLVSFYNNEISEKSEIFDDQFSVERPDGSNFTLKIRSTKLEDSAMYFCASSEWQGNGYTFGSGTRLTVV.

Only a few counts were recorded for this clone. The chain is built from TRBV3-1 (or the pseudogene TRBV3-2) and TRBJ2-5; 10 bases are shared with TRBD2. The germline V gene encodes CDR1 LGHDT and CDR2 YNNKEL (reference sequence). The CDR3 runs 16 residues. V lost 1 base, J lost 9 bases, and 11 bases stayed unmatched. The CDR3 reads CASSQVSSGGRGAQYF. CDR3 nucleotide sequence: TGTGCCAGCAGCCAAGTGTCTAGCGGGGGCAGAGGGGCCCAGTACTTC.

In DNA, the CDR3 is TGTGCCAGCAGCCGACCTGAGGAATCCTACGAGCAGTACTTC. Amino acid sequence: CASSRPEESYEQYF. This chain uses TRBV11-1 with TRBJ2-7; no definite D call. This CDR3 contains 14 residues. The V end was cut by 5 bases, the J end by 1 base, with 12 bases between. CDR1 is SGHAT, CDR2 FQDESV, per germline (reference sequence).

The gene calls are TRBV5-1 and TRBJ2-7; D possibly corresponds to TRBD2 (5 bases). This CDR3 comprises 19 residues. Germline V gives CDR1 SGHRS, CDR2 YFSETQ. Trimming pared 1 base from V and 1 base from J, leaving 24 bases between. The CDR3 nucleotides read TGCGCCAGCAGCTTGTTTTCGGCGAGAAGAAGCTGGACTTCCTACGAGCAGTACTTC. This sequence encodes CASSLFSARRSWTSYEQYF.

The chain carries TRBV11-3 and TRBJ2-3; 13 positions agree with TRBD2. This CDR3 contains 16 residues. Germline V CDR1 and CDR2: SGHNT, YENEEA. Unmatched junction bases numbered 2, after V lost 5 bases and J lost 0 bases. The CDR3 bases are TGTGCCAGCAGCCCGGGACTAGCGGGAAGCACAGATACGCAGTATTTT. Translating gives CASSPGLAGSTDTQYF.

The chain links TRBV28 to TRBJ2-1, with unresolved D. CDR1 and CDR2 from the germline V gene are MDHEN and SYDVKM. Trimming cost V 7 bases and J 3 bases, with 7 bases left between them. This CDR3 contains 12 residues. The CDR3 sequence: CASTRRYNEQFF. The CDR3 coding sequence is TGTGCCAGCACCCGTCGCTACAATGAGCAGTTCTTC. Using reference TRBV28 and TRBJ2-1 for the parts outside the CDR3, the full variable domain is DVKVTQSSRYLVKRTGEKVFLECVQDMDHENMFWYRQDPGLGLRLIYFSYDVKMKEKGDIPEGYSVSREKKERFSLILESASTNQTSMYLCASTRRYNEQFFGPGTRLTVL.

This chain uses TRBV7-8 with TRBJ2-7; 14 bases are shared with TRBD2. The CDR3 totals 19 residues. The V and J ends lost 5 bases and 3 bases, in that order; junction bases with no gene match: 15. CDR1 and CDR2 (germline): SGHVS, FQNEAQ. The chain's CDR3 is CASSPHPGLAGEGLYEQYF. CDR3 DNA: TGTGCCAGCAGCCCCCACCCGGGACTAGCGGGAGAGGGGCTCTACGAGCAGTACTTC.

Only a few counts were recorded for this clone. The chain uses TRBV15 and TRBJ1-2; D is unresolved. From germline, CDR1 is LNHNV and CDR2 YYDKDF (reference sequence). Trimming shortened V by 0 bases and J by 3 bases, and 8 bases separated the two germline ends. This CDR3 spans 14 amino acids. DNA of the CDR3: TGTGCCACCAGCAGAGATACCACGGACTATGGCTACACCTTC. Translated, it gives CATSRDTTDYGYTF.

V and J are TRBV10-3 and TRBJ1-5; tentative D call: TRBD1 (6 bases). Per germline, CDR1 ENHRY and CDR2 SYGVKD. Trimming removed 6 bases at V and 6 bases at J, with 24 bases between. This CDR3 is built from 17 residues. The CDR3: CAISGTRDTSSGQPQHF. The CDR3 bases are TGTGCCATCAGCGGAACCCGGGACACATCGAGCGGTCAGCCCCAGCATTTT.

The chain combines TRBV30 with TRBJ1-6; tentative D call: TRBD1 (6 bases). V lost 7 bases to trimming and J lost 7 bases, with 14 bases between them. CDR3 length equals 13 residues. CDR1 is GTSNPN and CDR2 is SVGIG in the germline V gene (reference sequence). The CDR3 DNA is TGTGCCTACCGAGGACAGCCCAATTCACCCCTCCACTTT. Encoded protein: CAYRGQPNSPLHF. Full variable domain (rest looked up from reference TRBV30 and TRBJ1-6): SQTIHQWPATLVQPVGSPLSLECTVEGTSNPNLYWYRQAAGRGLQLLFYSVGIGQISSEVPQNLSASRPQDRQFILSSKKLLLSDSGFYLCAYRGQPNSPLHFGNGTRLTVT.

Only a few counts were recorded for this clone. The chain employs TRBV5-1 and TRBJ2-1; TRBD1 agrees at 8 bases. CDR3 size: 15 residues. Germline trimming cut 0 bases from V and 5 bases from J; bases unmatched to any gene: 4. Germline V gene lookup returns CDR1 SGHRS and CDR2 YFSETQ. This CDR3 reads CASSLGGTGNNEQFF. CDR3 nucleotides: TGCGCCAGCAGCTTGGGGGGGACAGGCAACAATGAGCAGTTCTTC.

This clone was observed once. The chain employs TRBV28 and TRBJ1-4, with D unresolved. In germline, CDR1 is MDHEN, CDR2 SYDVKM. Trimming pared 7 bases from V and 5 bases from J, leaving 14 bases between. The CDR3 loop spans 14 amino acids. In DNA form, the CDR3 reads TGTGCCAGCAAGAACATACTACCGAATGAAAAACTGTTTTTT. It translates to CASKNILPNEKLFF. Full variable domain (rest looked up from reference TRBV28 and TRBJ1-4): DVKVTQSSRYLVKRTGEKVFLECVQDMDHENMFWYRQDPGLGLRLIYFSYDVKMKEKGDIPEGYSVSREKKERFSLILESASTNQTSMYLCASKNILPNEKLFFGSGTQLSVL.

The gene calls are TRBV11-2 and TRBJ1-4; 7 bases are shared with TRBD1. The J segment lost 1 base and the V segment lost 5 bases, leaving 13 bases of the junction unmatched. This CDR3 is built from 18 residues. Germline CDR1 reads SGHAT; CDR2 reads FQNNGV. CDR3 DNA sequence: TGTGCCAGCAGCGGTCGGGACAGCTGGGGTGTAACTAATGAAAAACTGTTTTTT. This encodes CASSGRDSWGVTNEKLFF.